This T cell receptor (beta chain) comes out of a study of PD-L1 blockade in urothelial cancer. At the level of the study: Prior chemotherapy regimens per patient numbered 0 to 3.

Stated time point: pretreatment peripheral blood. Sequenced by immunoSEQ multiplex PCR; TCRdb stores in-frame clones only, minus some. The repertoire includes over 100,000 clones, approximately 84% of them detected once, and 2.5% to 3.5% sits in the top ten. V was clipped by 5 bases and J by 4 bases, with 12 bases between them. CDR1 is MNHEY, CDR2 SVGAGI, per germline. The CDR3 has 14 amino acids. The chain employs TRBV6-5 and TRBJ1-3; perhaps TRBD1 as D (5 bases). This receptor was taken from a man in his fifties or sixties with urothelial cancer. Sequencing was performed on PBMCs, taken around atezolizumab (anti-PD-L1) treatment. For the CDR3, the DNA is TGTGCCAGCAGTAGGGGACTTGGGGGAAACACCATATATTTT. Translating it yields CASSRGLGGNTIYF.